The table lists the clone carrying this T cell receptor beta chain with a few counts. The source of the sample is a study of blood T cell repertoires in COVID-19. At the level of the study: The United States, Italy and Spain supplied acute and convalescent COVID-19 samples.

Living in 25 or so US areas, the participants were between 18 and 89 years of age. Participants' own reports of clinical history determined their cohort assignment. Cohort 3 recovered donors had two negative PCRs, clearance, or symptom resolution. The table came from immunoSEQ multiplex PCR; TCRdb's copy has only in-frame clones and leaves some out. This sample has 150,000 or so clones, with 84% found just once. The sample comprised PBMCs or T cells enriched from blood (not recorded which). The receptor was isolated from a man aged 45-65 years who had recovered from COVID-19.

The DNA for the CDR3 is TGTGCCAGCTCACGACAGGGGTTGGGCACTGAAGCTTTCTTT. Residues: CASSRQGLGTEAFF. The chain recombines TRBV18 with TRBJ1-1; TRBD1 matches at 8 bases. The CDR3 contains 14 residues. J lost 4 bases, V lost 4 bases, and 5 bases had no gene match. Per germline, CDR1 KGHSH and CDR2 LQKENI.